The 32 T cell receptor beta chains listed next were all sequenced from one sample in a study of identical twins. Each CDR3 protein gets one entry after TCRdb re-called the 5' RACE reads with MiXCR. The sample lists 550,000 to 700,000 distinct CDR3 sequences, around a tenth occurring once. This same sample was also taken into another study, of yellow fever vaccine responses in identical twins.

Source material: PBMCs. These receptors were taken from a woman aged 18-35 years in good health.

This clonotype appeared a few times. The chain carries TRBV20-1 and TRBJ2-3; D remains unclear. CDR1 DFQATT and CDR2 SNEGSKA come from the germline V gene (reference sequence). This CDR3 comprises 13 residues. V lost 2 bases and J lost 6, with 12 bases in between. This chain's CDR3 is CSARQWTSDTQYF. In nucleotides, the CDR3 is TGCAGTGCTAGACAATGGACCTCGGATACGCAGTATTTT.

In this sample, this clonotype turned up many times. The chain uses TRBV6-1 and TRBJ2-5, with 11 bases that match TRBD2. The CDR3 is 16 amino acids. The germline gives CDR1 MNHNS, CDR2 SASEGT. V shed 7 bases and J 1 base; nucleotides not matched to a gene: 8. In DNA, the CDR3 is TGTGCCAGCACCTCCGGGACTAGCGGAATCCAAGAGACCCAGTACTTC. Protein: CASTSGTSGIQETQYF.

This clonotype was counted at least ten times. The chain recombines TRBV5-6 with TRBJ2-1, with 9 bases lining up with TRBD2. Germline CDR1 and CDR2: SGHDT and YYEEEE. There are 18 residues in the CDR3. V gave up 6 bases and J gave up 4 bases; unmatched junction bases: 17. This CDR3 is CASNLGSSGSAQYNEQFF. As DNA, the CDR3 is TGTGCCAGCAACCTGGGGAGTAGCGGGAGTGCTCAGTACAATGAGCAGTTCTTC.

There are a few counts of this clonotype. The chain recombines TRBV6-1 with TRBJ2-7, with 9 bases lining up with TRBD1. This CDR3 has 15 amino acids. The V gene's germline CDR1 is MNHNS and CDR2 SASEGT. J lost 3 bases, V lost 10 bases, and 13 bases had no gene match. The CDR3 bases are TGTGCCACCACCCTCGGGAGACAGGGGGGCTACGAGCAGTACTTC. This sequence encodes CATTLGRQGGYEQYF.

CDR3 DNA: TGCAGTGTTAGCGGGACCGTCAACACCGGGGAGCTGTTTTTT. Encoded protein: CSVSGTVNTGELFF. This chain connects TRBV20-1 to TRBJ2-2, with 8 bases identical to TRBD2. The J segment lost 2 bases and the V segment lost 7 bases, leaving 6 bases of the junction unmatched. The germline V gene has CDR1 DFQATT and CDR2 SNEGSKA (reference sequence). This CDR3 contains 14 residues.

Only a few counts were recorded for this clonotype. The V gene is TRBV10-3, the J gene TRBJ2-7; TRBD1 aligns across 10 bases. CDR1 and CDR2 (germline): ENHRY, SYGVKD. The V gene end was trimmed by 4 bases and the J gene end by 5 bases; junction bases not matched to a gene: 23. The CDR3 is 20 residues long. This chain's CDR3 is CAISVIYPRGPGQGVDEQYF. The CDR3 coding sequence is TGTGCCATCAGTGTAATATACCCCCGCGGCCCCGGACAGGGGGTCGACGAGCAGTACTTC.

The sample holds a few counts of this clonotype. This chain joins TRBV18 and TRBJ2-5; TRBD1 matches 8 bases. V lost 1 base and J lost 0; bases outside the gene matches: 4. Germline V gene data show CDR1 as KGHSH and CDR2 as LQKENI. The CDR3 totals 16 residues. CDR3 loop: CASSPLGQGNQETQYF. CDR3 DNA sequence: TGTGCCAGCTCACCACTTGGACAGGGAAACCAAGAGACCCAGTACTTC.

The rearrangement joins TRBV5-1 to TRBJ1-4, with unresolved D. This CDR3 has 16 amino acids. Trimming cost V 5 bases and J 0 bases, with 14 bases left between them. Germline CDR1 reads SGHRS; CDR2 reads YFSETQ. CDR3 DNA: TGCGCCAGCAGAGTCGGTGGGAGTGCAACTAATGAAAAACTGTTTTTT. This encodes CASRVGGSATNEKLFF.

The rearrangement links TRBV3-1 to TRBJ2-1; 9 nucleotides match TRBD2. The CDR3 is 16 residues long. Trimming took 4 bases from V and 8 from J; bases not matched to a gene: 12. CDR1 is LGHDT, CDR2 YNNKEL, per germline (reference sequence). The CDR3 sequence is CASSRSGRGGRDEQFF. The CDR3 DNA sequence: TGTGCCAGCAGCCGCTCCGGGCGGGGGGGCCGCGATGAGCAGTTCTTC.

The chain combines TRBV6-2 or TRBV6-3 with TRBJ2-7; D tentatively fits TRBD1 or TRBD2 (5 bases each). V was cut by 2 bases and J by 1 base, with 15 bases left in between. This CDR3 is 16 amino acids long. Germline V gene data show CDR1 as MNHEY and CDR2 as SVGEGT. CDR3 sequence: CASSYGTGTRSYEQYF. The CDR3, as DNA: TGTGCCAGCAGTTACGGGACGGGAACCCGATCCTACGAGCAGTACTTC.

This clonotype was detected only a few times. The chain carries TRBV9 and TRBJ2-3; 13 bases map to TRBD2. The CDR3 covers 17 residues. Germline CDR1 is SGDLS and CDR2 is YYNGEE. The V gene end was trimmed by 3 bases and the J gene end by 5 bases; junction bases not matched to a gene: 9. DNA for the CDR3: TGTGCCAGCAGCGCGACTAGCGGGGGGACCGAATTAGATACGCAGTATTTT. This sequence encodes CASSATSGGTELDTQYF.

This chain links TRBV7-2 with TRBJ2-7, with D possibly being TRBD2 (5 bases). Germline lookup yields CDR1 SGHTA and CDR2 FQGNSA. Trimming pared 5 bases from V and 6 bases from J, leaving 11 bases between. This CDR3 region has 12 residues. In nucleotides, the CDR3 is TGTGCCAGCAGCGCTTCGGGGAGCGAGCAGTACTTC. Amino acid sequence: CASSASGSEQYF.

The CDR3 DNA follows: TGTGCCAGCAGCTTAGGAGGTCGTAGGGAGCAGTACTTC. Residues: CASSLGGRREQYF. This chain joins TRBV5-6 and TRBJ2-7; possible D gene TRBD2, 5 bases. CDR1 is SGHDT, CDR2 YYEEEE, per germline. V was clipped by 2 bases and J by 7 bases, with 13 bases between them. The CDR3 totals 13 residues.

This clonotype was counted only a few times. This chain uses TRBV7-9 with TRBJ2-3; D possibly matches TRBD1 or TRBD2 (5 bases each). Germline values: CDR1 SEHNR, CDR2 FQNEAQ (reference sequence). The V end was cut by 4 bases, the J end by 2 bases, with 19 bases between. CDR3 size: 17 residues. CDR3 sequence reads: CASSSPFVGEITDTQYF. CDR3 nucleotides: TGTGCCAGCAGCTCACCATTTGTGGGGGAAATCACAGATACGCAGTATTTT.

The chain has TRBV2 and TRBJ2-3, with D possibly matching TRBD1 (6 bases). V gave up 10 bases and J gave up 6 bases, with 8 bases separating them. CDR1 SNHLY and CDR2 FYNNEI come from the germline V gene. The CDR3 sequence is 10 residues long. DNA of the CDR3: TGTGCCACAGGGGAGGATACGCAGTATTTT. Amino acids: CATGEDTQYF.

This clonotype has more than one count but fewer than ten. The rearrangement joins TRBV11-1 to TRBJ2-1; 8 nucleotides align to TRBD2. Looked up from germline, CDR1 is SGHAT and CDR2 is FQDESV (reference sequence). CDR3 length equals 18 residues. Trimming removed 1 base from V and 1 base from J; junction bases left unmatched: 9. The CDR3 nucleotides read TGTGCCAGCAGCTTAGAAATAGCGGGGATAAGTTCCTACAATGAGCAGTTCTTC. Protein: CASSLEIAGISSYNEQFF.

This clonotype was counted a few times. V is TRBV3-1 and J is TRBJ1-2; maybe TRBD1 (5 bases). Germline-derived CDR1 and CDR2 are LGHDT and YNNKEL (reference sequence). Trimming shortened V by 4 bases and J by 2 bases, and 5 bases separated the two germline ends. The CDR3 totals 12 residues. The CDR3 region has the DNA TGTGCCAGCAGCCGGGACAACTATGGCTACACCTTC. Its protein is CASSRDNYGYTF.

The chain uses TRBV7-3 and TRBJ2-2; TRBD1 matches at 9 bases. Unmatched junction bases numbered 9, after V lost 6 bases and J lost 7 bases. CDR3 length: 15 amino acids. Per germline, CDR1 SGHTA and CDR2 FQGTGA. The DNA of the CDR3 is TGTGCCAGCAGGACGACAGGGGGTAGTGTCGGGGAGCTGTTTTTT. This gives the protein CASRTTGGSVGELFF. The complete variable domain, with remaining parts taken from reference TRBV7-3 and TRBJ2-2, reads GAGVSQTPSNKVTEKGKYVELRCDPISGHTALYWYRQSLGQGPEFLIYFQGTGAADDSGLPNDRFFAVRPEGSVSTLKIQRTERGDSAVYLCASRTTGGSVGELFFGEGSRLTVL.

The V gene is TRBV9, the J gene TRBJ2-1, with no clear D. CDR3 length: 12 amino acids. Trimming cost V 0 bases and J 7 bases, with 5 bases left between them. The V gene's germline CDR1 is SGDLS and CDR2 YYNGEE. CDR3 bases: TGTGCCAGCAGCGTAGCCCAAAATGAGCAGTTCTTC. Its translation: CASSVAQNEQFF.

V gene TRBV27 combines with J gene TRBJ2-1; D is uncertain. The CDR3 is made up of 10 amino acids. Germline CDR1 reads MNHEY; CDR2 reads SMNVEV (reference sequence). Trimming removed 8 bases from V and 9 bases from J, with 8 bases in between. The chain's CDR3 is CASPPTEQFF. The CDR3 region has the DNA TGTGCCAGCCCACCCACTGAGCAGTTCTTC.

This clonotype was observed a few times. The V gene is TRBV20-1, the J gene TRBJ2-1; D gene ambiguous. Germline V gene lookup returns CDR1 DFQATT and CDR2 SNEGSKA (reference sequence). The CDR3 is 13 amino acids. Trimming took off 0 bases at V and 10 bases at J, with 13 bases between the two ends. The CDR3 here is CSARDNLGQEQFF. CDR3 coding DNA: TGCAGTGCTAGAGACAATCTCGGGCAGGAGCAGTTCTTC.

This clonotype was observed at least ten times. The chain uses TRBV4-1 and TRBJ2-1; possible D gene TRBD2, 5 bases. There are 15 residues in the CDR3. Per germline, CDR1 MGHRA and CDR2 YSYEKL. V was trimmed by 4 bases and J by 0 bases, leaving 10 bases between them. The CDR3: CASSPSGLSYNEQFF. CDR3 DNA: TGCGCCAGCAGCCCCAGCGGACTCTCCTACAATGAGCAGTTCTTC.

The chain has TRBV28 and TRBJ2-2; TRBD2 is a possible D gene (6 bases). The CDR3 extends over 16 amino acids. V was cut by 2 bases and J by 5 bases, with 15 bases left in between. Germline V lookup: CDR1 MDHEN, CDR2 SYDVKM. The CDR3: CASSLRAGRGTGELFF. CDR3 in DNA: TGTGCCAGCAGTTTACGGGCCGGGAGAGGAACCGGGGAGCTGTTTTTT.

The chain links TRBV6-5 to TRBJ2-5; possibly TRBD1 or TRBD2 for D (6 bases each). Germline V gene sequence: CDR1 MNHEY, CDR2 SVGAGI. This CDR3 spans 14 amino acids. V was trimmed by 2 bases and J by 3 bases, leaving 10 bases between them. As DNA, the CDR3 is TGTGCCAGCAGTTACGACGGGGGCAAAGAGACCCAGTACTTC. Translated, it gives CASSYDGGKETQYF.

This clonotype was observed at least ten times. This chain links TRBV28 with TRBJ2-6; 7 positions agree with TRBD1. J gave up 2 bases and V 7 bases, and 5 bases lay outside the gene matches. The germline V gene encodes CDR1 MDHEN and CDR2 SYDVKM. CDR3 size: 15 residues. The CDR3 nucleotides read TGTGCCAGCACAGGGGGAAACACTGGGGCCAACGTCCTGACTTTC. Translated: CASTGGNTGANVLTF.

The rearrangement joins TRBV5-5 to TRBJ2-2; TRBD1 matches at 7 bases. The V gene end was trimmed by 4 bases and the J gene end by 0 bases; junction bases not matched to a gene: 6. Germline V gene sequence: CDR1 SGHKS, CDR2 YYEKEE (reference sequence). The CDR3 extends over 16 amino acids. The CDR3 DNA reads as TGTGCCAGCAGCAACGGGGACAGCGCGAACACCGGGGAGCTGTTTTTT. Encoded protein: CASSNGDSANTGELFF.

The chain uses TRBV29-1 and TRBJ1-1; a possible D gene is TRBD1 (5 bases). Germline V gives CDR1 SQVTM, CDR2 ANQGSEA. Trimming pared 6 bases from V and 5 bases from J, leaving 22 bases between. The CDR3 contains 15 residues. CDR3 nucleotides: TGCAGCGTCAACCCGGTGGGGGGAGGTAGGACTGAAGCTTTCTTT. Encoded protein: CSVNPVGGGRTEAFF. The full variable domain, its missing parts supplied by reference TRBV29-1 and TRBJ1-1, is SAVISQKPSRDICQRGTSLTIQCQVDSQVTMMFWYRQQPGQSLTLIATANQGSEATYESGFVIDKFPISRPNLTFSTLTVSNMSPEDSSIYLCSVNPVGGGRTEAFFGQGTRLTVV.

This clonotype came up a few times. The gene calls are TRBV11-3 and TRBJ2-3; 13 bases are a match to TRBD2. V lost 1 base to trimming and J lost 6 bases; unmatched junction nucleotides: 4. The length of the CDR3 is 16 residues. In germline, CDR1 is SGHNT, CDR2 YENEEA. The CDR3 protein is CASSLGLAGGIDTQYF. DNA for the CDR3: TGTGCCAGCAGCTTAGGACTAGCGGGAGGAATTGATACGCAGTATTTT.

This clonotype has at least ten counts. The chain uses TRBV12-3 or TRBV12-4 and TRBJ1-5; 8 nucleotides agree with TRBD1. V dropped 6 bases and J dropped 5; count of bases not matched to a gene: 3. This CDR3 is 13 amino acids long. CDR3: CASRPGQDQPQHF. The CDR3, as DNA: TGTGCCAGCAGACCGGGACAGGATCAGCCCCAGCATTTT.

The rearrangement links TRBV12-3 or TRBV12-4 to TRBJ2-7; TRBD2 matches 11 bases. V lost 5 bases, J lost 4 bases, and 4 bases stayed unmatched. CDR3 length equals 14 residues. CDR3 sequence reads: CASSGASGGYEQYF. The CDR3 DNA sequence: TGTGCCAGCAGTGGGGCTAGCGGGGGGTACGAGCAGTACTTC.

Comment on this clonotype: One base away lies a much larger clone, so this may be a sequencing read error. This rearrangement joins TRBV20-1 to TRBJ2-7; TRBD1 aligns across 7 bases. CDR1 and CDR2 from the germline V gene are DFQATT and SNEGSKA (reference sequence). The CDR3 is 17 residues long. CDR3 amino acids: CSARDLLGEGGSYERYF. The CDR3 DNA follows: TGCAGTGCTAGAGATCTTTTAGGAGAAGGGGGCTCCTACGAGCGGTACTTC.

This clonotype was counted many times. The J gene is TRBJ2-3, the V gene TRBV5-1; tentatively, D is TRBD2 (5 bases). Germline CDR1 SGHRS, CDR2 YFSETQ. V lost 5 bases and J lost 3, with 16 bases in between. This CDR3 contains 15 residues. The CDR3 here is CASRPLASGTDTQYF. CDR3 coding DNA: TGCGCCAGCAGACCTCTAGCTAGTGGAACAGATACGCAGTATTTT.